This record looks at one T cell receptor (beta chain) sequence and its context. Antigen unknown. The source of the sample is a study of blood T cells in healthy people across ages. Extraction yielded at least 5.5 micrograms of total RNA per sample. Study-wide points: Researchers deemed the diversity estimates from one million T cells underestimates. Higher naive T cell percentage went strongly together with higher TCR beta diversity.

A sample-barcoded 5' primer and a J-beta primer mix were used in a second PCR of roughly 6 to 11 cycles. A tag from a template-switch adaptor with 12 random nucleotides marked each cDNA molecule. TCRdb analysed the 5' RACE reads with MiXCR anew, one entry per CDR3 protein. The profile covers fewer than 700,000 distinct CDR3 sequences, with around 43% appearing a single time and about 32% taken by the ten largest. The TCR sequence derives from an elderly man in good health. The sequencing sample was made of blood.

The CDR3 sequence: CASSWAGVAYNEQFF. The CDR3 DNA follows: TGCGCCAGCAGCTGGGCCGGCGTGGCCTACAATGAGCAGTTCTTC. This chain joins TRBV5-1 and TRBJ2-1; D not resolved. Trimming removed 3 bases from V and 2 bases from J, with 12 bases in between. CDR3 size: 15 residues. From germline, CDR1 is SGHRS and CDR2 YFSETQ.